These 13 T cell receptor beta chains were all obtained from the same sample, sequenced in a study of control samples from healthy donors and cancer patients. The repertoire was sequenced with immunoSEQ multiplex PCR; TCRdb's copy has only in-frame clones and lacks some. In the table there are roughly 400,000 clones, roughly 90% of which are singletons. Sequences were obtained from PBMCs. These receptors were taken from a man aged 40-49 years with head and neck cancer.

By its share, this clone is medium-sized. This chain uses TRBV15 with TRBJ1-4; D unresolved. Trimming cost V 3 bases and J 6 bases, with 5 bases left between them. The CDR3 is 12 amino acids. Germline CDR1 and CDR2: LNHNV and YYDKDF (reference sequence). The CDR3 spells CATSREDEKLFF. CDR3 in DNA: TGTGCCACCAGCAGGGAGGATGAAAAACTGTTTTTT.

The chain employs TRBV5-1 and TRBJ2-1; 7 nucleotides line up with TRBD1. This CDR3 contains 15 residues. Germline V gene lookup returns CDR1 SGHRS and CDR2 YFSETQ. V lost 5 bases, J lost 0 bases, and 5 bases stayed unmatched. CDR3 residues: CASSSDRTSYNEQFF. For the CDR3, the DNA is TGCGCCAGCAGTTCGGACAGGACCTCCTACAATGAGCAGTTCTTC. Drawing the rest from reference TRBV5-1 and TRBJ2-1, the complete variable domain is KAGVTQTPRYLIKTRGQQVTLSCSPISGHRSVSWYQQTPGQGLQFLFEYFSETQRNKGNFPGRFSGRQFSNSRSEMNVSTLELGDSALYLCASSSDRTSYNEQFFGPGTRLTVL.

The J gene is TRBJ2-5, the V gene TRBV30; the D is unclear. Germline V gene sequence: CDR1 GTSNPN, CDR2 SVGIG (reference sequence). This CDR3 comprises 13 residues. The germline V and J ends were trimmed by 4 bases and 5 bases, with 14 bases remaining between them. In nucleotides, the CDR3 is TGTGCCTGGAACGGTGCCCTGGGGGAGACCCAGTACTTC. Protein: CAWNGALGETQYF.

The chain links TRBV19 to TRBJ2-6; D unresolved. V shed 3 bases and J shed 0 bases, with 9 bases lying between them. This CDR3 region has 16 residues. Looked up from germline, CDR1 is LNHDA and CDR2 is SQIVND (reference sequence). The CDR3 is CASSIWQFSGANVLTF. The CDR3 nucleotides read TGTGCCAGTAGTATTTGGCAGTTCTCTGGGGCCAACGTCCTGACTTTC.

In this sample, this clone turned up once. V usage is TRBV5-1 and J usage is TRBJ2-7, with 9 bases fitting TRBD1. The trim removed 4 bases at V and 4 bases at J, leaving 3 bases unmatched. CDR1 and CDR2 from the germline V gene are SGHRS and YFSETQ. CDR3 size: 13 residues. This chain's CDR3 is CASSTGQGYEQYF. CDR3 coding DNA: TGCGCCAGCAGCACGGGACAGGGTTACGAGCAGTACTTC.

The V and J genes are TRBV19 and TRBJ2-1, with TRBD2 identical over 13 bases. The CDR3 runs to 17 residues. Germline lookup yields CDR1 LNHDA and CDR2 SQIVND (reference sequence). V shed 5 bases, J shed 8 bases, and the junction held 12 bases outside the gene matches. The CDR3 DNA reads as TGTGCCAGTAGTGCGTCCCGACTAGCGGGGGGTGGGGATGAGCAGTTCTTC. It encodes CASSASRLAGGGDEQFF.

The V call is TRBV19, the J call TRBJ1-4; 9 bases agree with TRBD1. Germline V CDR1 and CDR2: LNHDA, SQIVND (reference sequence). The CDR3 contains 15 residues. Trimming cost V 1 base and J 8 bases; bases outside gene matches: 5. The CDR3, as DNA: TGTGCCAGTAGTATAGGAGGGACAGGGTCCGAAAAACTGTTTTTT. Protein product: CASSIGGTGSEKLFF. The full variable domain, its missing parts supplied by reference TRBV19 and TRBJ1-4, is DGGITQSPKYLFRKEGQNVTLSCEQNLNHDAMYWYRQDPGQGLRLIYYSQIVNDFQKGDIAEGYSVSREKKESFPLTVTSAQKNPTAFYLCASSIGGTGSEKLFFGSGTQLSVL.

This clone was detected only a few times. The V call is TRBV3-1 (or the pseudogene TRBV3-2), the J call TRBJ2-1, with 9 bases identical to TRBD2. Germline V CDR1 and CDR2: LGHDT, YNNKEL (reference sequence). This CDR3 is built from 13 residues. V dropped 8 bases and J dropped 15; count of bases not matched to a gene: 14. The CDR3 region has the DNA TGTGCCAGCCACCCGCAGGGCGGGAGGGCCGTGTTCTTC. Protein sequence: CASHPQGGRAVFF.

The chain couples TRBV11-2 to TRBJ1-4; tentatively, D is TRBD1 (5 bases). The CDR3 is 15 residues long. Germline V CDR1 and CDR2: SGHAT, FQNNGV. V gave up 1 base and J gave up 12 bases, with 18 bases separating them. CDR3 region: CASSLGPGTLEELFF. The DNA of the CDR3 is TGTGCCAGCAGCTTAGGTCCAGGGACCTTGGAGGAACTGTTTTTT.

The chain uses TRBV11-3 and TRBJ2-2; no firm D call. V was trimmed by 2 bases and J by 2 bases, leaving 6 bases between them. This CDR3 has 14 residues. The germline V gene encodes CDR1 SGHNT and CDR2 YENEEA. The CDR3 DNA reads as TGTGCCAGCAGCTTATCCCTAAACACCGGGGAGCTGTTTTTT. This encodes CASSLSLNTGELFF.

The V call is TRBV28, the J call TRBJ2-7; 9 bases are a match to TRBD2. This CDR3 comprises 15 residues. Germline lookup yields CDR1 MDHEN and CDR2 SYDVKM. The junction had 5 bases not matched to a gene; V was cut back by 2 bases and J by 3 bases. This chain's CDR3 is CASSLTSGGFYEQYF. The CDR3 DNA sequence: TGTGCCAGCAGTTTAACCAGCGGGGGGTTCTACGAGCAGTACTTC.

The V call is TRBV5-4, the J call TRBJ2-3; D uncertain. The CDR3 is made up of 12 amino acids. The ends were cut back, 4 bases at V and 4 bases at J, with 7 bases in the middle. The germline V gene encodes CDR1 SGHNT and CDR2 YYREEE (reference sequence). CDR3 loop: CASSVDPDTQYF. CDR3 nucleotide sequence: TGTGCCAGCAGCGTGGACCCAGATACGCAGTATTTT.

The chain couples TRBV2 to TRBJ2-6, with 10 bases identical to TRBD1. Trimming removed 7 bases from V and 0 bases from J; junction bases left unmatched: 3. CDR1 and CDR2 (germline): SNHLY, FYNNEI. The CDR3 sequence is 16 residues long. This CDR3 reads CASTGDRGSGANVLTF. CDR3 DNA: TGTGCCAGCACTGGGGACAGGGGCTCTGGGGCCAACGTCCTGACTTTC.